The clone carrying this TCR beta chain was observed a few times. These data come from a study of CD8+CD57+ T cells in acquired aplastic anemia. About the study: DNA recovered from sorted CD4+ and CD8+ cells had a mean of approximately 3 ug.

The template used for profiling TCR beta VDJ and CDR3 was genomic DNA. TCRdb re-called the reads with MiXCR, one entry per CDR3 protein. Of 62,000 or so distinct CDR3 sequences in the sample, 50% to 55% are singletons; the top ten hold 6.5% to 9.5%. V lost 0 bases and J lost 3, with 5 bases in between. Germline-derived CDR1 and CDR2 are ENHRY and SYGVKD. The CDR3 covers 13 residues. This TCR came from a human donor in good health, serving as a control. Sequenced input: sorted CD4+, CD8+, or CD8+CD57+ T cells (not recorded which) from PBMCs. The V gene is TRBV10-3, the J gene TRBJ1-1, with TRBD1 as a possible D gene (5 bases). The CDR3 DNA is TGTGCCATCAGTGAGTCAGGGGACACTGAAGCTTTCTTT. It is translated as CAISESGDTEAFF.